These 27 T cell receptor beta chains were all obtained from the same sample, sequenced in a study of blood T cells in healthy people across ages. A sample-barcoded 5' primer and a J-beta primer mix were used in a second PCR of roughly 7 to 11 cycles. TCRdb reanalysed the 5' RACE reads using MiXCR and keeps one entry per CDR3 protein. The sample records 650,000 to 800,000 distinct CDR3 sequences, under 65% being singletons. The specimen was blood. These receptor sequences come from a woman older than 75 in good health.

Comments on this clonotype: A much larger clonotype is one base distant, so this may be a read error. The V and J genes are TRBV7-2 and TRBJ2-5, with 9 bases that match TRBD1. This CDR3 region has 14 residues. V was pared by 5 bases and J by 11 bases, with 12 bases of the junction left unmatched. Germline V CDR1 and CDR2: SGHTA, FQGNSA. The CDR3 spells CASSVNGQGREQYF. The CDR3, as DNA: TGTGCCAGCAGCGTAAATGGACAGGGGAGAGAGCAGTACTTC.

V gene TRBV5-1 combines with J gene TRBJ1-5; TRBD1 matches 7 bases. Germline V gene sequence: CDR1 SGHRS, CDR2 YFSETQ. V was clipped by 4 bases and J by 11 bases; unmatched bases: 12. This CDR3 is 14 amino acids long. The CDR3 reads CASSLGNPGTAQHF. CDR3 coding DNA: TGCGCCAGCAGCCTGGGAAACCCCGGGACAGCCCAGCATTTT.

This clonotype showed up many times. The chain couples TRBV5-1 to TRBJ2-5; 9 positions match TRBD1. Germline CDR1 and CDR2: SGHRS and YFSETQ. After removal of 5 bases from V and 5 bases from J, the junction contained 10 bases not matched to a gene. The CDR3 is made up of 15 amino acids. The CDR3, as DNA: TGCGCCAGCAGAAAGATCACCGGGACAGGGGAGACCCAGTACTTC. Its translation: CASRKITGTGETQYF. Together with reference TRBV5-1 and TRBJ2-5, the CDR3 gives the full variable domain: KAGVTQTPRYLIKTRGQQVTLSCSPISGHRSVSWYQQTPGQGLQFLFEYFSETQRNKGNFPGRFSGRQFSNSRSEMNVSTLELGDSALYLCASRKITGTGETQYFGPGTRLLVL.

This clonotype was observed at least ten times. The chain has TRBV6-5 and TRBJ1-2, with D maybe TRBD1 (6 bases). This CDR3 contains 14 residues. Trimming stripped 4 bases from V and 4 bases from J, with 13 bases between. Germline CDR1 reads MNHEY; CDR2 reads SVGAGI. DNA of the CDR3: TGTGCCAGCAGTTTTCTCGGGGGCGGCTATGGCTACACCTTC. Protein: CASSFLGGGYGYTF.

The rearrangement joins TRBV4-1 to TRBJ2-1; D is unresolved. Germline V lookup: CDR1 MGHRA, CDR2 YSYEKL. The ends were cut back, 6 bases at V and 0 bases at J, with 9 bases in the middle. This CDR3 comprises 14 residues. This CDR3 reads CASRPTSSYNEQFF. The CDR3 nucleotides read TGCGCCAGCAGGCCGACGAGCTCCTACAATGAGCAGTTCTTC.

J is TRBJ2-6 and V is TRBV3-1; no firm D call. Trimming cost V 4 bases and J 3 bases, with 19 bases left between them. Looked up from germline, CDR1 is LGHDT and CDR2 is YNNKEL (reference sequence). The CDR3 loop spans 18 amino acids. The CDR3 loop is CASSPQQLGPLGANVLTF. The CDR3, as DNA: TGTGCCAGCAGCCCTCAACAGTTGGGCCCCCTTGGGGCCAACGTCCTGACTTTC.

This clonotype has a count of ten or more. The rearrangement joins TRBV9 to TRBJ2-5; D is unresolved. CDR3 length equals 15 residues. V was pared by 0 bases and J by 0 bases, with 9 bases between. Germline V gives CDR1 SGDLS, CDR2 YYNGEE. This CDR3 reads CASSVGGANQETQYF. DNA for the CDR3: TGTGCCAGCAGCGTAGGTGGAGCCAACCAAGAGACCCAGTACTTC.

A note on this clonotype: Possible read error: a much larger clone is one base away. CDR3 in amino acids: CSARKRAGRNNQPQHF. CDR3 bases: TGCAGTGCTAGAAAAAGGGCCGGGCGTAACAATCAGCCCCAGCATTTT. This chain connects TRBV20-1 to TRBJ1-5; D gene ambiguous. The germline CDR1 and CDR2 sequences are DFQATT and SNEGSKA (reference sequence). The V gene lost 2 bases and the J gene lost 3 bases, with 17 bases spanning the gap. The CDR3 consists of 16 residues.

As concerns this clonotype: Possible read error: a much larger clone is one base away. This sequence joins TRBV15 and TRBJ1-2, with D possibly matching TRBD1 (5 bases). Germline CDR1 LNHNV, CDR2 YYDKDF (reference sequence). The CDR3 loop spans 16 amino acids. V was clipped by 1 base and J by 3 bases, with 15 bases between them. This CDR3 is CATSRGGTGDYYGYTF. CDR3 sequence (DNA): TGTGCCACCAGCAGAGGGGGGACTGGGGACTACTATGGCTACACCTTC.

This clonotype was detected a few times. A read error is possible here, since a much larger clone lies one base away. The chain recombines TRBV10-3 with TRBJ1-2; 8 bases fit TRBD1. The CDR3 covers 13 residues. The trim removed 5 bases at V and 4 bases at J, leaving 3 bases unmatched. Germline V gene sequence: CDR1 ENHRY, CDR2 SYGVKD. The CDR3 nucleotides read TGTGCCATCAGTCACGGACAGGGCTATGGCTACACCTTC. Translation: CAISHGQGYGYTF.

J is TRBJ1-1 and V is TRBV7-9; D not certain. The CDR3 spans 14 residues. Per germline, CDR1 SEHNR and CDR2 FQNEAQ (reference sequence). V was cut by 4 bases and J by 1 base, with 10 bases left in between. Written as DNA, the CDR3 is TGTGCCAGCAGCTATCGTTCAGGGAACACTGAAGCTTTCTTT. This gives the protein CASSYRSGNTEAFF.

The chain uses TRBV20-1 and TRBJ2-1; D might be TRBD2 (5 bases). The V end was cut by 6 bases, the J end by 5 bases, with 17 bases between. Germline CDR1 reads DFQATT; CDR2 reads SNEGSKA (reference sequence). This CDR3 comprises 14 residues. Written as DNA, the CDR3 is TGCAGTGCGGCGGGCCCCCGGGATGACAATGAGCAGTTCTTC. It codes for CSAAGPRDDNEQFF.

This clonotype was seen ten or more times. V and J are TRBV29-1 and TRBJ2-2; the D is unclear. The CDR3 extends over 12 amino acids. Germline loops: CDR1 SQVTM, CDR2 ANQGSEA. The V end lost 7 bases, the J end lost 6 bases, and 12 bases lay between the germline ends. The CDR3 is CSADGSSGELFF. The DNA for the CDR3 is TGCAGCGCTGATGGATCCTCCGGGGAGCTGTTTTTT.

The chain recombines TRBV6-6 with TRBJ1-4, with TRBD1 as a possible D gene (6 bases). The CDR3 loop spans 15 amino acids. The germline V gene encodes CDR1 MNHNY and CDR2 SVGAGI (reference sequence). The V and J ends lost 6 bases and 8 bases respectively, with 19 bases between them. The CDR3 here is CASSQGQVGPEKLFF. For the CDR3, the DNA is TGTGCCAGCAGCCAGGGACAAGTCGGGCCGGAAAAACTGTTTTTT.

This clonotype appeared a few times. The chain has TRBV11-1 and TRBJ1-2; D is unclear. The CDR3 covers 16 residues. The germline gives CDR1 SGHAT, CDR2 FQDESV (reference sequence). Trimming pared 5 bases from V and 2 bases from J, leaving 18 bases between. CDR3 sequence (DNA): TGTGCCAGCAGCCCTCGATCGGGTGGAGCGAACTATGGCTACACCTTC. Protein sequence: CASSPRSGGANYGYTF. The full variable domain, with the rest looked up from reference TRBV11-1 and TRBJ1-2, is EAEVAQSPRYKITEKSQAVAFWCDPISGHATLYWYRQILGQGPELLVQFQDESVVDDSQLPKDRFSAERLKGVDSTLKIQPAELGDSAMYLCASSPRSGGANYGYTFGSGTRLTVV.

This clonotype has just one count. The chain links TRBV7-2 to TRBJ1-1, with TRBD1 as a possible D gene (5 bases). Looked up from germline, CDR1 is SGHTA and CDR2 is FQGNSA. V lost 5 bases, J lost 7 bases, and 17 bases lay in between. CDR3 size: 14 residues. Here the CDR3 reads CASSRYRGSGEAFF. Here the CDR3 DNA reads TGTGCCAGCAGCCGGTATAGGGGTTCAGGTGAAGCTTTCTTT.

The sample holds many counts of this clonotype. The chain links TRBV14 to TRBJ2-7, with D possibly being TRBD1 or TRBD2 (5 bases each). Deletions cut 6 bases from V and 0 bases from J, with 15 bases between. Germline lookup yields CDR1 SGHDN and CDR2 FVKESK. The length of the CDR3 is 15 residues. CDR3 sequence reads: CASSLSGRSSYEQYF. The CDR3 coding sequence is TGTGCCAGCAGTTTATCGGGACGGAGCTCCTACGAGCAGTACTTC.

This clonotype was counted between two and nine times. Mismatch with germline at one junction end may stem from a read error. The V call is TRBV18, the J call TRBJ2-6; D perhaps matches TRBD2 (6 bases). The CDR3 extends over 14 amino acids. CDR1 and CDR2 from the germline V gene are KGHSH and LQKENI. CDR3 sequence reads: CASSRDSGANVLTF. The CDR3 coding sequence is TGTGCCAGCTCACGGGACTCTGGAGCCAACGTCCTGACTTTC.

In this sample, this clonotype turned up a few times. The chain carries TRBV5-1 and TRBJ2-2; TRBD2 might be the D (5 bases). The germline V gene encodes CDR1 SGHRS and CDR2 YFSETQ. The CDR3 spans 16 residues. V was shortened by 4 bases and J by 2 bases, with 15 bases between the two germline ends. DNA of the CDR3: TGCGCCAGCAGCCTACTTCCGACGGGAAACACCGGGGAGCTGTTTTTT. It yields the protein CASSLLPTGNTGELFF. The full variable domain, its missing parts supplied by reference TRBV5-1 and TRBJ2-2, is KAGVTQTPRYLIKTRGQQVTLSCSPISGHRSVSWYQQTPGQGLQFLFEYFSETQRNKGNFPGRFSGRQFSNSRSEMNVSTLELGDSALYLCASSLLPTGNTGELFFGEGSRLTVL.

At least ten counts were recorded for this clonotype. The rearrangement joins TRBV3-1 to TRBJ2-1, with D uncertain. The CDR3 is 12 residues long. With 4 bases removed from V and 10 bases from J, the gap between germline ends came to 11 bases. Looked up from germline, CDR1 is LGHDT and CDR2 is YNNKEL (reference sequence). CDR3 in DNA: TGTGCCAGCAGCCCGGGTTTCGGAGAGCAGTTCTTC. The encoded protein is CASSPGFGEQFF.

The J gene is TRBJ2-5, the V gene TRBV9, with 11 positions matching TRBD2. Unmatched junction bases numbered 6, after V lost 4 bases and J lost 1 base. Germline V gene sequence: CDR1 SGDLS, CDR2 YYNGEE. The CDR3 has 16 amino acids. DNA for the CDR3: TGTGCCAGCAGCAATCTAGCGGGGGGTTTCCAAGAGACCCAGTACTTC. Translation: CASSNLAGGFQETQYF.

CDR3 bases: TGTGCCAGCAGCTACCTTAAGGGAGAGCAGTTCTTC. Translation: CASSYLKGEQFF. This sequence joins TRBV3-1 and TRBJ2-1; D uncertain. The CDR3 runs to 12 residues. V lost 5 bases and J lost 10, with 12 bases in between. CDR1 and CDR2 (germline): LGHDT, YNNKEL (reference sequence).

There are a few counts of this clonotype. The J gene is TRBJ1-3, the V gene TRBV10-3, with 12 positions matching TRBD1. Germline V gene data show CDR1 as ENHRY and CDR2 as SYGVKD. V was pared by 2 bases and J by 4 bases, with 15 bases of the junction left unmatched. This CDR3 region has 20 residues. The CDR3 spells CAISETTGTGGTKRGNTIYF. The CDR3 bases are TGTGCCATCAGTGAGACTACCGGGACAGGGGGCACCAAACGAGGAAACACCATATATTTT.

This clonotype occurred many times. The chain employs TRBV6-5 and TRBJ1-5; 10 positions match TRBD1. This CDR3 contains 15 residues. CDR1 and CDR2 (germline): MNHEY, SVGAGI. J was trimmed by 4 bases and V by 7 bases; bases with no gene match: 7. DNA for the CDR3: TGTGCCAGCATGATGACAGGGGGCCGTAATCAGCCCCAGCATTTT. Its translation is CASMMTGGRNQPQHF.

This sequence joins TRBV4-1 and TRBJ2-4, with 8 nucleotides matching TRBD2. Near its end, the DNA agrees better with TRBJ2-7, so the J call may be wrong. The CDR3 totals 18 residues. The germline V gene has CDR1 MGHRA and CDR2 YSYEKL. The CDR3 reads CASSQDPQIAGRTHEQYF. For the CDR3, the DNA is TGCGCCAGCAGCCAAGATCCCCAAATAGCGGGACGCACCCACGAGCAGTACTTC.

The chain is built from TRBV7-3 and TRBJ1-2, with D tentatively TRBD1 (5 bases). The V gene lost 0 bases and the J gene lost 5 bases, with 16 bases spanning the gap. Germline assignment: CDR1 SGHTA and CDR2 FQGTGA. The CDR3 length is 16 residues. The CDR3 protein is CASSLTVPGGDYGYTF. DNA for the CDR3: TGTGCCAGCAGCTTAACGGTTCCTGGAGGGGATTATGGCTACACCTTC.

In nucleotides, the CDR3 is TGTGCCAGCAGCCAAGATCAATTCCATGAGCAGTTCTTC. This translates into CASSQDQFHEQFF. V and J are TRBV4-2 and TRBJ2-1; the D is unclear. The germline V gene encodes CDR1 LGHNA and CDR2 YNFKEQ. The CDR3 covers 13 residues. The ends were cut back, 0 bases at V and 8 bases at J, with 8 bases in the middle.